The 28 T cell receptor beta chains in this list originate from one sample, sequenced in a study of cytomegalovirus exposure and HLA in healthy donors. In the PCR, 60 Vbeta and 13 Jbeta primers were used. The assay was immunoSEQ multiplex PCR, and TCRdb's table has in-frame clones only and misses some. The repertoire holds 100,000 to 150,000 clones, with 70% to 80% as singletons. Sequencing was done on a sample of PBMCs. Receptor source: a female donor in good health and CMV-seronegative.

The CDR3, as DNA: TGCGCCAGCAGAAAAACCGGGACTAGCGGGAGGGTACACAATGAGCAGTTCTTC. Protein product: CASRKTGTSGRVHNEQFF. The genes are TRBV4-1 and TRBJ2-1, with 16 bases aligning to TRBD2. From germline, CDR1 is MGHRA and CDR2 YSYEKL. This CDR3 spans 18 amino acids. The V and J ends lost 6 bases and 5 bases, in that order; junction bases with no gene match: 10.

This clone has a handful of counts. The chain is built from TRBV9 and TRBJ2-2; the D is unclear. V lost 3 bases and J 0 bases, leaving 12 bases between the germline ends. The germline CDR1 and CDR2 sequences are SGDLS and YYNGEE. The CDR3 covers 16 residues. CDR3 DNA: TGTGCCAGCAGCGCGAAGCCGAGAGCGAACACCGGGGAGCTGTTTTTT. This gives the protein CASSAKPRANTGELFF.

This sequence joins TRBV28 and TRBJ1-5; TRBD1 matches at 7 bases. Germline V gene data show CDR1 as MDHEN and CDR2 as SYDVKM. This CDR3 is 14 amino acids long. V trimming: 2 bases; J trimming: 7 bases; junction bases outside the gene matches: 5. CDR3 coding DNA: TGTGCCAGCAGTTTAACAGGGGTGGGACAGCCCCAGCATTTT. It codes for CASSLTGVGQPQHF.

About this clone itself: This specimen includes other DNA sequences encoding the same CDR3. The gene calls are TRBV6-5 and TRBJ1-2, with TRBD1 matching over 9 bases. The CDR3 sequence is 13 residues long. Germline V lookup: CDR1 MNHEY, CDR2 SVGAGI. Trimming cost V 6 bases and J 3 bases; bases outside gene matches: 2. The CDR3 DNA reads as TGTGCCAGCAGGGGACAGGGAGACTATGGCTACACCTTC. Its translation: CASRGQGDYGYTF.

V usage is TRBV5-8 and J usage is TRBJ1-2; D is ambiguous. V lost 1 base, J lost 2 bases, and 9 bases lay in between. This CDR3 region has 14 residues. Germline-derived CDR1 and CDR2 are SGHTS and YDEGEE. CDR3 protein: CASSLIYRNYGYTF. The CDR3 nucleotides are TGTGCCAGCAGCTTGATCTACCGAAACTATGGCTACACCTTC.

V usage is TRBV7-3 and J usage is TRBJ2-3; a possible D gene is TRBD2 (6 bases). CDR1 SGHTA and CDR2 FQGTGA come from the germline V gene. The CDR3 is 13 residues long. V lost 5 bases and J lost 2, with 8 bases in between. The CDR3 bases are TGTGCCAGCAGCCCGGACTACACAGATACGCAGTATTTT. It translates to CASSPDYTDTQYF.

The V and J genes are TRBV19 and TRBJ2-5; 7 bases are a match to TRBD1. The CDR3 is 14 residues long. The ends lost 5 bases at V and 5 bases at J; junction bases unmatched: 8. Germline CDR1 reads LNHDA; CDR2 reads SQIVND (reference sequence). The CDR3 sequence is CASSVKQGLETQYF. CDR3 sequence (DNA): TGTGCCAGTAGTGTTAAACAGGGGTTGGAGACCCAGTACTTC. The full variable domain, with the rest looked up from reference TRBV19 and TRBJ2-5, is DGGITQSPKYLFRKEGQNVTLSCEQNLNHDAMYWYRQDPGQGLRLIYYSQIVNDFQKGDIAEGYSVSREKKESFPLTVTSAQKNPTAFYLCASSVKQGLETQYFGPGTRLLVL.

This chain connects TRBV28 to TRBJ2-7; a weak D match, TRBD2 (6 bases). This CDR3 comprises 15 residues. Trimming shortened V by 1 base and J by 1 base, and 11 bases separated the two germline ends. Germline V lookup: CDR1 MDHEN, CDR2 SYDVKM. For the CDR3, the DNA is TGTGCCAGCAGTTTATTGGGGGGTGCATCCTACGAGCAGTACTTC. Its translation: CASSLLGGASYEQYF.

The chain recombines TRBV9 with TRBJ2-7; 9 bases are a match to TRBD2. Germline CDR1 SGDLS, CDR2 YYNGEE. The CDR3 is 18 residues long. The V segment lost 0 bases and the J segment 6 bases; nucleotides outside the gene matches: 16. The CDR3 reads CASSVGSSASGKLGEQYF. The CDR3 bases are TGTGCCAGCAGCGTAGGTTCTTCGGCTAGCGGGAAGCTCGGCGAGCAGTACTTC.

The rearrangement links TRBV9 to TRBJ1-4, with D maybe TRBD1 (6 bases). Germline assignment: CDR1 SGDLS and CDR2 YYNGEE. The CDR3 spans 15 residues. The V end lost 0 bases, the J end lost 7 bases, and 13 bases lay between the germline ends. CDR3 protein: CASSVGGGAREKLFF. The CDR3 DNA follows: TGTGCCAGCAGCGTAGGTGGGGGGGCGCGTGAAAAACTGTTTTTT.

The table lists this clone with a count of one. The rearrangement links TRBV5-4 to TRBJ2-7; weak D call: TRBD2 (5 bases). The V gene lost 4 bases and the J gene lost 4 bases, with 15 bases spanning the gap. The germline V gene has CDR1 SGHNT and CDR2 YYREEE (reference sequence). The CDR3 totals 14 residues. CDR3 loop: CASSPRGAVYEQYF. CDR3 DNA sequence: TGTGCCAGCAGCCCCCGGGGAGCGGTATACGAGCAGTACTTC.

Notes on this clone: A read error may account for a junction end that differs from germline. The rearrangement joins TRBV27 to TRBJ2-7; 11 bases match TRBD1. This CDR3 contains 16 residues. The germline gives CDR1 MNHEY, CDR2 SMNVEV (reference sequence). The CDR3 spells CATSDLAGTGGYEQYF. The CDR3 region has the DNA TGTGCCACCAGTGATTTAGCCGGGACAGGGGGCTACGAGCAGTACTTC.

The J gene is TRBJ2-1, the V gene TRBV28; 12 bases line up with TRBD2. Losses at the gene ends were 3 bases for V and 7 bases for J; bases not matched to a gene: 10. The CDR3 totals 17 residues. Per the germline V gene, CDR1 is MDHEN and CDR2 is SYDVKM. CDR3 bases: TGTGCCAGCAGTTTCCCCCCGGGACTAGCGGGCCTAAATGAGCAGTTCTTC. Its translation: CASSFPPGLAGLNEQFF.

This chain uses TRBV19 with TRBJ2-6; possibly TRBD2 for D (5 bases). This CDR3 has 18 residues. CDR1 is LNHDA and CDR2 is SQIVND in the germline V gene (reference sequence). V gave up 3 bases and J gave up 0 bases, with 15 bases separating them. The CDR3 here is CASSIVRFGISGANVLTF. In DNA, the CDR3 is TGTGCCAGTAGTATTGTTCGGTTCGGGATCTCTGGGGCCAACGTCCTGACTTTC. Full variable domain (rest looked up from reference TRBV19 and TRBJ2-6): DGGITQSPKYLFRKEGQNVTLSCEQNLNHDAMYWYRQDPGQGLRLIYYSQIVNDFQKGDIAEGYSVSREKKESFPLTVTSAQKNPTAFYLCASSIVRFGISGANVLTFGAGSRLTVL.

The chain employs TRBV7-2 and TRBJ2-7; 8 nucleotides line up with TRBD1. The CDR3 consists of 18 residues. CDR1 is SGHTA, CDR2 FQGNSA, per germline. The trim removed 5 bases at V and 0 bases at J, leaving 15 bases unmatched. The CDR3, as DNA: TGTGCCAGCAGCCCCCGGGACAGGCCTACGTTGAGCTCCTACGAGCAGTACTTC. Amino acid sequence: CASSPRDRPTLSSYEQYF.

The chain employs TRBV10-3 and TRBJ2-7; 12 positions match TRBD2. In germline, CDR1 is ENHRY, CDR2 SYGVKD. The CDR3 sequence is 15 residues long. V shed 7 bases, J shed 1 base, and the junction held 5 bases outside the gene matches. The chain's CDR3 is CAITDGTSGSYEQYF. Here the CDR3 DNA reads TGTGCCATCACTGATGGGACTAGCGGGTCCTACGAGCAGTACTTC.

This clone has just one count. V gene TRBV25-1 combines with J gene TRBJ2-5; possibly TRBD1 for D (5 bases). Germline assignment: CDR1 MGHDK and CDR2 SYGVNS. The CDR3 extends over 15 amino acids. V was trimmed by 3 bases and J by 5 bases, leaving 16 bases between them. This chain's CDR3 is CASSESRVAWETQYF. CDR3 nucleotides: TGTGCCAGCAGTGAGTCCAGGGTGGCATGGGAGACCCAGTACTTC.

This chain links TRBV20-1 with TRBJ2-1; 9 nucleotides match TRBD2. With 7 bases clipped from V and 6 bases from J, the junction kept 1 base outside the gene matches. The CDR3 covers 11 residues. Germline values: CDR1 DFQATT, CDR2 SNEGSKA (reference sequence). CDR3 loop: CSVSGSNEQFF. The CDR3 DNA reads as TGCAGTGTTAGCGGGAGCAATGAGCAGTTCTTC.

Only a few counts were recorded for this clone. The V gene is TRBV6-4, the J gene TRBJ2-1; 8 nucleotides line up with TRBD2. In germline, CDR1 is MRHNA, CDR2 SNTAGT. J gave up 7 bases and V 5 bases, and 7 bases lay outside the gene matches. This CDR3 has 14 amino acids. Written as DNA, the CDR3 is TGTGCCAGCAGTAAAAGCGGGAGTGGGAATGAGCAGTTCTTC. This translates into CASSKSGSGNEQFF.

The chain recombines TRBV6-5 with TRBJ1-5; 7 bases align to TRBD1. CDR1 and CDR2 from the germline V gene are MNHEY and SVGAGI. With V trimmed by 2 bases and J by 7 bases, 8 bases remained unmatched. The CDR3 is 15 amino acids. The CDR3 spells CASSYDGRGRQPQHF. CDR3 nucleotides: TGTGCCAGCAGTTACGACGGGAGGGGGCGGCAGCCCCAGCATTTT.

This clone was seen more than once but under ten times. CDR3 loop: CASTRGLEQYF. CDR3 bases: TGTGCCAGCACCAGAGGGCTGGAGCAGTACTTC. V gene TRBV27 combines with J gene TRBJ2-7; weak D call: TRBD2 (5 bases). This CDR3 is 11 amino acids long. Germline-derived CDR1 and CDR2 are MNHEY and SMNVEV (reference sequence). V was shortened by 7 bases and J by 7 bases, with 11 bases between the two germline ends.

The chain carries TRBV10-3 and TRBJ2-3, with a possible D match to TRBD2 (5 bases). V gave up 4 bases and J gave up 2 bases, with 19 bases separating them. This CDR3 is built from 17 residues. In germline, CDR1 is ENHRY, CDR2 SYGVKD. Here the CDR3 DNA reads TGTGCCATCAGTGTGTTACTAGGAGAAAGACACACAGATACGCAGTATTTT. The encoded protein is CAISVLLGERHTDTQYF.

The chain uses TRBV4-1 and TRBJ2-2; 9 nucleotides agree with TRBD2. V shed 4 bases, J shed 6 bases, and the junction held 9 bases outside the gene matches. The CDR3 has 16 residues. Germline assignment: CDR1 MGHRA and CDR2 YSYEKL. The CDR3 region has the DNA TGCGCCAGCAGCCGGGGTAAGGCGGGAGGGCCCGGGGAGCTGTTTTTT. This encodes CASSRGKAGGPGELFF.

This sequence joins TRBV21-1 and TRBJ1-1; the D call of TRBD1 is as the table states it, not checked on the DNA. TRBV21-1 is assigned pseudogene status. The CDR3 runs to 14 residues. The CDR3 sequence is CASSTRQENTEAFF. DNA for the CDR3: TGTGCCAGCAGCACTAGACAGGAGAACACTGAAGCTTTCTTT.

This chain links TRBV6-1 with TRBJ1-1, with D maybe TRBD1 (6 bases). The CDR3 totals 14 residues. Trimming cost V 4 bases and J 0 bases, with 9 bases left between them. Germline CDR1 is MNHNS and CDR2 is SASEGT. The CDR3 DNA is TGTGCCAGCAGTGCGGACAGAGTGAACACTGAAGCTTTCTTT. The encoded protein is CASSADRVNTEAFF.

The chain couples TRBV19 to TRBJ1-3; TRBD1 is a possible D gene (6 bases). The CDR3 runs to 13 residues. CDR1 and CDR2 (germline): LNHDA, SQIVND (reference sequence). The V and J ends lost 7 bases and 4 bases respectively, with 11 bases between them. As DNA, the CDR3 is TGTGCCAGTACCCGCCAGGGGGGAAACACCATATATTTT. Translated: CASTRQGGNTIYF.

The chain combines TRBV6-6 with TRBJ2-3; 9 bases agree with TRBD2. The CDR3 length is 16 residues. Germline trimming cut 6 bases from V and 3 bases from J; bases unmatched to any gene: 10. Germline-derived CDR1 and CDR2 are MNHNY and SVGAGI (reference sequence). DNA for the CDR3: TGTGCCAGCAGATCGACCCTAGCGGGAAAAACAGATACGCAGTATTTT. Translation: CASRSTLAGKTDTQYF.

The rearrangement joins TRBV2 to TRBJ1-1; 7 nucleotides line up with TRBD1. Germline V gene lookup returns CDR1 SNHLY and CDR2 FYNNEI. V lost 5 bases to trimming and J lost 4 bases; unmatched junction nucleotides: 4. The CDR3 sequence is 13 residues long. Here the CDR3 reads CASSIDRVTEAFF. The CDR3 nucleotides read TGTGCCAGCAGTATCGACAGGGTCACTGAAGCTTTCTTT.